Shown below are 26 T cell receptor beta chains from a single sample sequenced in a study of early T cells in non-severe SARS-CoV-2 infection. TCRdb reprocessed the 5' RACE reads with MiXCR, giving one entry per CDR3 protein. Of just under 65,000 distinct CDR3 sequences listed, around 5.7% are singletons. The material was whole blood, obtained at baseline. The receptors originated from an adult who was a healthcare worker with PCR-confirmed SARS-CoV-2 infection or an uninfected control (not recorded which).

This clonotype was detected many times. The rearrangement joins TRBV5-1 to TRBJ2-7; D perhaps matches TRBD1 (5 bases). V was shortened by 1 base and J by 2 bases, with 13 bases between the two germline ends. CDR3 length equals 15 residues. Germline values: CDR1 SGHRS, CDR2 YFSETQ. The CDR3 is CASSLSRDPTYEQYF. CDR3 DNA sequence: TGCGCCAGCAGCTTGTCCAGGGATCCTACCTACGAGCAGTACTTC.

In this sample, this clonotype turned up a few times. V and J are TRBV29-1 and TRBJ2-7, with D tentatively TRBD1 (5 bases). Germline CDR1 SQVTM, CDR2 ANQGSEA. The germline V and J ends were trimmed by 4 bases and 6 bases, with 10 bases remaining between them. The CDR3 runs 11 residues. The CDR3 is CSVGVGREQYF. CDR3 in DNA: TGCAGCGTTGGGGTGGGGCGCGAGCAGTACTTC.

The sample holds many counts of this clonotype. The chain links TRBV18 to TRBJ1-6, with D perhaps matching TRBD1 (5 bases). The germline V gene encodes CDR1 KGHSH and CDR2 LQKENI. The CDR3 has 17 residues. V was clipped by 1 base and J by 0 bases, with 10 bases between them. The CDR3 coding sequence is TGTGCCAGCTCACCACAGCAGGGAAGCTCCTATAATTCACCCCTCCACTTT. This gives the protein CASSPQQGSSYNSPLHF.

The chain has TRBV30 and TRBJ1-5; no definite D call. V shed 4 bases and J shed 7 bases, with 14 bases lying between them. The CDR3 has 13 residues. From germline, CDR1 is GTSNPN and CDR2 SVGIG (reference sequence). The CDR3 sequence: CAWNYARGQPQHF. The CDR3 DNA is TGTGCCTGGAATTACGCGAGAGGCCAGCCCCAGCATTTT.

This clonotype has a handful of counts. The V call is TRBV5-6, the J call TRBJ1-5; D perhaps matches TRBD1 (5 bases). The CDR3 is 17 residues long. From germline, CDR1 is SGHDT and CDR2 YYEEEE. The germline V and J ends were trimmed by 1 base and 0 bases, with 14 bases remaining between them. CDR3 sequence: CASSLYRRPYSNQPQHF. The CDR3 nucleotides read TGTGCCAGCAGCTTGTACAGGAGACCATATAGCAATCAGCCCCAGCATTTT. The variable domain in full, with the rest retrieved from reference TRBV5-6 and TRBJ1-5, is DAGVTQSPTHLIKTRGQQVTLRCSPKSGHDTVSWYQQALGQGPQFIFQYYEEEERQRGNFPDRFSGHQFPNYSSELNVNALLLGDSALYLCASSLYRRPYSNQPQHFGDGTRLSIL.

This clonotype was seen at least ten times. The gene calls are TRBV12-2 and TRBJ2-7; TRBD2 reflects the table's D call only, with no check against the DNA. TRBV12-2 counts as a pseudogene. This CDR3 contains 16 residues. The chain's CDR3 is CASRSTGTSGTYEQYF. In nucleotides, the CDR3 is TGTGCAAGTCGCTCGACCGGGACTAGCGGGACCTACGAGCAGTACTTC.

This clonotype occurred many times. The chain employs TRBV6-6 and TRBJ2-2; 13 nucleotides line up with TRBD2. This CDR3 spans 18 amino acids. The germline V gene has CDR1 MNHNY and CDR2 SVGAGI (reference sequence). With 2 bases clipped from V and 3 bases from J, the junction kept 6 bases outside the gene matches. The CDR3 coding sequence is TGTGCCAGCAGTTACCCAACTAGCGGGAGGGCCGACACCGGGGAGCTGTTTTTT. It encodes CASSYPTSGRADTGELFF.

This clonotype showed up many times. The chain employs TRBV2 and TRBJ2-3, with TRBD1 matching 9 bases. The CDR3 has 15 residues. V was clipped by 6 bases and J by 3 bases; unmatched bases: 7. The germline gives CDR1 SNHLY, CDR2 FYNNEI. CDR3 loop: CASRKGGQGTDTQYF. CDR3 nucleotides: TGTGCCAGCAGGAAGGGGGGACAGGGAACAGATACGCAGTATTTT.

The chain carries TRBV20-1 and TRBJ2-7; 11 positions match TRBD1. Germline V lookup: CDR1 DFQATT, CDR2 SNEGSKA (reference sequence). The CDR3 is made up of 15 amino acids. J was trimmed by 2 bases and V by 5 bases; bases with no gene match: 8. This chain's CDR3 is CSASSPGQGAYEQYF. The CDR3 DNA reads as TGCAGTGCTTCTTCCCCGGGACAGGGGGCCTACGAGCAGTACTTC.

The J gene is TRBJ2-5, the V gene TRBV11-2; the D gene is possibly TRBD2 (6 bases). The CDR3 consists of 15 residues. Trimming shortened V by 0 bases and J by 3 bases, and 11 bases separated the two germline ends. Germline loops: CDR1 SGHAT, CDR2 FQNNGV. The chain's CDR3 is CASSLDAGLEETQYF. CDR3 bases: TGTGCCAGCAGCTTAGATGCGGGACTCGAAGAGACCCAGTACTTC.

In this sample, this clonotype turned up many times. V usage is TRBV15 and J usage is TRBJ2-7, with 11 bases identical to TRBD2. This CDR3 spans 14 amino acids. Trimming at V came to 0 bases and at J to 10 bases, leaving 5 bases not matched to a gene. In germline, CDR1 is LNHNV, CDR2 YYDKDF (reference sequence). CDR3 sequence: CATSRDPSGRIQYF. CDR3 DNA: TGTGCCACCAGCAGAGATCCTAGCGGGAGGATTCAGTACTTC.

This clonotype has a handful of counts. The chain has TRBV10-2 and TRBJ2-1; 11 nucleotides align to TRBD2. This CDR3 region has 15 residues. Looked up from germline, CDR1 is WSHSY and CDR2 is SAAADI. The V segment lost 0 bases and the J segment 14 bases; nucleotides outside the gene matches: 9. This CDR3 is CASSESTSGTRREFF. The CDR3 DNA sequence: TGCGCCAGCAGTGAGTCGACTAGCGGGACCCGCCGGGAGTTCTTC.

This clonotype came up many times. The chain employs TRBV28 and TRBJ1-1, with D unclear. The CDR3 length is 14 residues. Looked up from germline, CDR1 is MDHEN and CDR2 is SYDVKM. Trimming removed 1 base from V and 1 base from J, with 7 bases in between. The CDR3 reads CASSLLGSNTEAFF. Here the CDR3 DNA reads TGTGCCAGCAGTTTATTGGGCTCGAACACTGAAGCTTTCTTT.

The sample holds a few counts of this clonotype. The chain uses TRBV24-1 and TRBJ2-3; D is perhaps TRBD2 (5 bases). This CDR3 region has 14 residues. Trimming shortened V by 3 bases and J by 3 bases, and 9 bases separated the two germline ends. Germline assignment: CDR1 KGHDR and CDR2 SFDVKD. CDR3 sequence reads: CATSDIALTDTQYF. The DNA of the CDR3 is TGTGCCACCAGTGATATAGCGTTGACAGATACGCAGTATTTT.

This clonotype was detected a few times. The chain couples TRBV20-1 to TRBJ2-7; 8 positions agree with TRBD1. The CDR3 has 16 residues. V gave up 4 bases and J gave up 5 bases; unmatched junction bases: 16. Per germline, CDR1 DFQATT and CDR2 SNEGSKA (reference sequence). CDR3 coding DNA: TGCAGTGCTACGGGCTCGGACAGGGCGTTCCGGAACGAGCAGTACTTC. As protein: CSATGSDRAFRNEQYF.

This clonotype was detected a few times. J is TRBJ1-2 and V is TRBV6-1; D is unresolved. Germline V gives CDR1 MNHNS, CDR2 SASEGT. V was trimmed by 6 bases and J by 1 base, leaving 15 bases between them. The CDR3 totals 15 residues. This CDR3 is CASRAGLHINYGYTF. The CDR3 DNA sequence: TGTGCCAGCAGGGCTGGATTACACATTAACTATGGCTACACCTTC.

The rearrangement joins TRBV6-6 to TRBJ1-5, with TRBD1 as a possible D gene (6 bases). The CDR3 consists of 16 residues. V lost 7 bases, J lost 2 bases, and 18 bases lay in between. Germline CDR1 and CDR2: MNHNY and SVGAGI (reference sequence). The DNA for the CDR3 is TGTGCCAGCACAAATCTCGGGGGCAGGGGCAATCAGCCCCAGCATTTT. It is translated as CASTNLGGRGNQPQHF.

At least ten counts were recorded for this clonotype. The chain has TRBV28 and TRBJ1-1; possibly TRBD1 for D (6 bases). CDR1 is MDHEN and CDR2 is SYDVKM in the germline V gene. V lost 6 bases and J lost 6, with 20 bases in between. The CDR3 has 15 residues. The CDR3 protein is CASRPNRVVKPEAFF. CDR3 bases: TGTGCCAGCAGACCCAACAGGGTAGTAAAACCTGAAGCTTTCTTT.

This clonotype appeared many times. V gene TRBV10-2 combines with J gene TRBJ2-3, with a weak D call TRBD2 (6 bases). CDR1 is WSHSY, CDR2 SAAADI, per germline. This CDR3 region has 14 residues. Trimming stripped 6 bases from V and 2 bases from J, with 12 bases between. CDR3 bases: TGCGCCAGCAGGGTTCTAGCGTTCACAGATACGCAGTATTTT. It codes for CASRVLAFTDTQYF.

This clonotype has more than one count but fewer than ten. Germline and junction disagree at one end, which may indicate a read error. The gene calls are TRBV12-3 or TRBV12-4 and TRBJ1-2; D uncertain. The CDR3 length is 11 residues. CDR3 sequence reads: CVSENEVGYTF. The CDR3 DNA follows: TGTGTCAGCGAAAATGAGGTTGGCTACACCTTC.

This clonotype was counted at least ten times. The chain combines TRBV11-2 with TRBJ1-4; tentative D call: TRBD1 (5 bases). V gave up 1 base and J gave up 0 bases, with 9 bases separating them. This CDR3 is built from 16 residues. The germline V gene has CDR1 SGHAT and CDR2 FQNNGV. The CDR3 region is CASSLVVQATNEKLFF. CDR3 DNA: TGTGCCAGCAGCTTAGTCGTACAGGCAACTAATGAAAAACTGTTTTTT.

This clonotype was seen a few times. The chain combines TRBV5-4 with TRBJ2-3; D is unclear. The germline CDR1 and CDR2 sequences are SGHNT and YYREEE (reference sequence). Trimming took 4 bases from V and 6 from J, leaving 6 bases between them. The CDR3 is made up of 11 amino acids. This CDR3 is CASSMGDTQYF. CDR3 DNA: TGTGCCAGCAGCATGGGGGATACGCAGTATTTT. Supplemented by reference TRBV5-4 and TRBJ2-3, the full variable domain reads ETGVTQSPTHLIKTRGQQVTLRCSSQSGHNTVSWYQQALGQGPQFIFQYYREEENGRGNFPPRFSGLQFPNYSSELNVNALELDDSALYLCASSMGDTQYFGPGTRLTVL.

This clonotype appeared many times. This rearrangement joins TRBV19 to TRBJ1-1; no reliable D call. CDR3 size: 18 residues. Trimming pared 8 bases from V and 0 bases from J, leaving 25 bases between. Per the germline V gene, CDR1 is LNHDA and CDR2 is SQIVND (reference sequence). The CDR3, as DNA: TGTGCCAGTGGGGTCAGAAGGTCATACACGATAATGAACACTGAAGCTTTCTTT. Amino acid sequence: CASGVRRSYTIMNTEAFF.

This clonotype was seen at least ten times. V usage is TRBV29-1 and J usage is TRBJ2-1, with TRBD1 matching 8 bases. V shed 1 base and J 7 bases; nucleotides not matched to a gene: 15. The CDR3 consists of 17 residues. CDR1 SQVTM and CDR2 ANQGSEA come from the germline V gene. The CDR3 protein is CSVEAIGQGSKGNEQFF. The CDR3 nucleotides are TGCAGCGTTGAAGCTATAGGACAGGGCAGCAAAGGGAATGAGCAGTTCTTC.

The chain links TRBV20-1 to TRBJ2-5, with 7 bases identical to TRBD1. Trimming at V came to 6 bases and at J to 5 bases, leaving 9 bases not matched to a gene. The CDR3 has 13 residues. Germline lookup yields CDR1 DFQATT and CDR2 SNEGSKA (reference sequence). Here the CDR3 DNA reads TGCAGTGCGGAGGACAGGTCCCCGGAGACCCAGTACTTC. Translation: CSAEDRSPETQYF.

This clonotype has a handful of counts. J is TRBJ1-1 and V is TRBV2, with 7 bases fitting TRBD1. The CDR3 runs 14 residues. From germline, CDR1 is SNHLY and CDR2 FYNNEI. V lost 7 bases to trimming and J lost 5 bases; unmatched junction nucleotides: 10. The CDR3 sequence: CASTLTGVRTEAFF. CDR3 coding DNA: TGTGCCAGCACCCTTACAGGGGTTAGGACTGAAGCTTTCTTT.